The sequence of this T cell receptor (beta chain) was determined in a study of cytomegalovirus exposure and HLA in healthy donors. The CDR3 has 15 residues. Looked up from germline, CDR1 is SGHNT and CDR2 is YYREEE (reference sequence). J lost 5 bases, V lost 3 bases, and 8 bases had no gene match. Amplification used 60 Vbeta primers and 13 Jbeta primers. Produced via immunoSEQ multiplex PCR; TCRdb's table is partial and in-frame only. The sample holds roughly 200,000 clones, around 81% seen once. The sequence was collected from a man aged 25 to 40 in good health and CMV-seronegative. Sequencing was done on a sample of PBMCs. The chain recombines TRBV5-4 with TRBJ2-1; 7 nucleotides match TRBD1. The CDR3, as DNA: TGTGCCAGCAGCTGGACAGGCATAAGTGACAATGAGCAGTTCTTC. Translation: CASSWTGISDNEQFF. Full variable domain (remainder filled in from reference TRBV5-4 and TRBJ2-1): ETGVTQSPTHLIKTRGQQVTLRCSSQSGHNTVSWYQQALGQGPQFIFQYYREEENGRGNFPPRFSGLQFPNYSSELNVNALELDDSALYLCASSWTGISDNEQFFGPGTRLTVL.